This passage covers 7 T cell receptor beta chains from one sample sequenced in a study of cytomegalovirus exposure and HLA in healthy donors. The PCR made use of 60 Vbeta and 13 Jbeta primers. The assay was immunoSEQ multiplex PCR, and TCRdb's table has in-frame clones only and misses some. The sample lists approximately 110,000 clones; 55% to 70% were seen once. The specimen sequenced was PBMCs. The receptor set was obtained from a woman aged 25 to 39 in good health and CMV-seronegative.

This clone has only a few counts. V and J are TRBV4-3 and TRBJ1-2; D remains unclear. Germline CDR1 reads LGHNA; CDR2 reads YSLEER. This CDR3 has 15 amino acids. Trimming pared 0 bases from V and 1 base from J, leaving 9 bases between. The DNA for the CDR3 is TGCGCCAGCAGCCAAGAGATTCAGTTTAACTATGGCTACACCTTC. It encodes CASSQEIQFNYGYTF.

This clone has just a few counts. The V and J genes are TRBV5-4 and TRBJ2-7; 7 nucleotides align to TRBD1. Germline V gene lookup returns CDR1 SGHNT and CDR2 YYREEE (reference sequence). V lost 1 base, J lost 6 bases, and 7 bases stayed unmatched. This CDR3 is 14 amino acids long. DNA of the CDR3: TGTGCCAGCAGCTTGCAGGACAGGTTGATCGAGCAGTACTTC. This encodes CASSLQDRLIEQYF.

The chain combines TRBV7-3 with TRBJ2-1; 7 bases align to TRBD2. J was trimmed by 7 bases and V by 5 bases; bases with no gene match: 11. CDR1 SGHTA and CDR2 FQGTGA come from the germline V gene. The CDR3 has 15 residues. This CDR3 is CASSLRGLADNEQFF. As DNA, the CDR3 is TGTGCCAGCAGCCTACGGGGTCTAGCGGATAATGAGCAGTTCTTC.

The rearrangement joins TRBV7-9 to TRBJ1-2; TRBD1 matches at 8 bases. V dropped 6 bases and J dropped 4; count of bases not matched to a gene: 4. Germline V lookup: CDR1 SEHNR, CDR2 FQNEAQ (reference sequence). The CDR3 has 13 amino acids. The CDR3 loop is CASSSTGVYGYTF. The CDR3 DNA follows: TGTGCCAGCAGTTCGACAGGGGTCTATGGCTACACCTTC.

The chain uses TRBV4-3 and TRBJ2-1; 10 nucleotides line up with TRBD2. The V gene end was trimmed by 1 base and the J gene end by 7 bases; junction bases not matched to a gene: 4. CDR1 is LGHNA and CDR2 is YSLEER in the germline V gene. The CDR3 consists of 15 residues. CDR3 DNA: TGCGCCAGCAGCCAAGGACTAGCGGGTAAGAATGAGCAGTTCTTC. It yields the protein CASSQGLAGKNEQFF.

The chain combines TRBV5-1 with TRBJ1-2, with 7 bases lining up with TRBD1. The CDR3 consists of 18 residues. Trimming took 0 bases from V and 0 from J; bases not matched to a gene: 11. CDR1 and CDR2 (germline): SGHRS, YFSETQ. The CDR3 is CASSLDPGQSTANYGYTF. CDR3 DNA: TGCGCCAGCAGCTTGGACCCGGGACAGTCAACTGCTAACTATGGCTACACCTTC.

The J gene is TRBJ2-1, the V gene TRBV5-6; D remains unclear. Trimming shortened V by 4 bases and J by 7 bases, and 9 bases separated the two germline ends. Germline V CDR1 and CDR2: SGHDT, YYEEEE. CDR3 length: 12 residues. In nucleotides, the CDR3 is TGTGCCAGCAGCCCCAGCGAGAATGAGCAGTTCTTC. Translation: CASSPSENEQFF.